Included here is one T cell receptor beta chain sequence, with context. The data originate from a study of OX40 agonist ivuxolimab in advanced cancers. The overall study: Dose-escalation patients suffered from hepatocellular carcinoma, melanoma, renal cell or head and neck cancer.

The data were produced by immunoSEQ multiplex PCR, yet TCRdb's version contains in-frame clones alone and is incomplete. The sample has 55,000 to 60,000 clones, approximately 88% seen once; the top ten hold approximately 3.4%. The specimen was CD4+ or CD8+ T cells sorted from blood, collected in a trial of the OX40 agonist ivuxolimab. The TCR originated in an adult with an advanced solid tumor such as melanoma, head and neck, liver or kidney cancer.

This chain's CDR3 is CASSHGLAGQETQYF. CDR3 DNA sequence: TGTGCCAGCAGCCATGGACTAGCGGGCCAAGAGACCCAGTACTTC. This sequence joins TRBV14 and TRBJ2-5; 11 bases align to TRBD2. This CDR3 has 15 amino acids. V shed 3 bases, J shed 1 base, and the junction held 1 base outside the gene matches. Germline CDR1 is SGHDN and CDR2 is FVKESK.